The clone carrying this TCR beta chain was counted at least ten times. Researchers amplified the TCR beta CDR3 regions from RNA transcripts. TCR CDR3 underwent first-round RT-PCR with the HTBI primer set. TCRdb re-analysed the multiplex PCR reads in MiXCR, keeping a single row per CDR3 protein. The sample holds about 380,000 distinct CDR3 sequences; more than 14% are singletons and the top ten take 20%. This entry belongs to a study of T cells in Graves' hyperthyroidism and ophthalmopathy. V shed 2 bases and J 4 bases; nucleotides not matched to a gene: 12. This CDR3 comprises 17 residues. Per germline, CDR1 MNHNS and CDR2 SASEGT.

The J gene is TRBJ2-3, the V gene TRBV6-1; TRBD1 matches 7 bases. The sequenced sample consisted of blood. This clonotype was sampled from a woman younger than 45 with Graves' ophthalmopathy. CDR3 region: CASSEYLALRGSDTQYF. In DNA, the CDR3 is TGTGCCAGCAGTGAATACTTGGCCCTCAGGGGGTCAGATACGCAGTATTTT.